These 27 T cell receptor beta chains came from one sample sequenced in a study of shared clonotypes between healthy human individuals. Sequenced by immunoSEQ multiplex PCR; TCRdb stores in-frame clones only, minus some. Of about 330,000 clones listed, approximately 79% are singletons. What was sequenced was memory CD4+ T cells sorted from blood. Noted subset: CD45RA-negative fraction. These receptors originate from a man between 25 and 39 years old in good health.

This clone was seen a few times. This sample also contains other DNA sequences that code for the same CDR3. V and J are TRBV5-1 and TRBJ2-5, with D perhaps TRBD1 (6 bases). V dropped 1 base and J dropped 1 base, with 8 bases sitting between them. Germline-derived CDR1 and CDR2 are SGHRS and YFSETQ. The CDR3 consists of 14 residues. CDR3 bases: TGCGCCAGCAGCTTGTCAGGGGTCCAAGAGACCCAGTACTTC. Translating gives CASSLSGVQETQYF.

The chain joins TRBV5-8 to TRBJ2-2; D is uncertain. Germline assignment: CDR1 SGHTS and CDR2 YDEGEE. The CDR3 consists of 13 residues. Trimming removed 2 bases from V and 5 bases from J, with 7 bases in between. CDR3 in DNA: TGTGCCAGCAGCTTCAGTTATACCGGGGAGCTGTTTTTT. Amino acids: CASSFSYTGELFF. Full variable domain (remainder filled in from reference TRBV5-8 and TRBJ2-2): EAGVTQSPTHLIKTRGQQATLRCSPISGHTSVYWYQQALGLGLQFLLWYDEGEERNRGNFPPRFSGRQFPNYSSELNVNALELEDSALYLCASSFSYTGELFFGEGSRLTVL.

This clone was detected once. The chain uses TRBV18 and TRBJ2-3; TRBD1 agrees at 10 bases. The CDR3 runs 15 residues. Trimming at V came to 4 bases and at J to 2 bases, leaving 3 bases not matched to a gene. CDR1 is KGHSH and CDR2 is LQKENI in the germline V gene. The CDR3 loop is CASSLGQGITDTQYF. The CDR3 DNA reads as TGTGCCAGCTCACTGGGACAGGGGATCACAGATACGCAGTATTTT.

This clone was seen just once. The chain joins TRBV5-1 to TRBJ1-2; no definite D call. Trimming removed 7 bases at V and 6 bases at J, with 19 bases between. There are 14 residues in the CDR3. CDR1 is SGHRS and CDR2 is YFSETQ in the germline V gene. The CDR3 nucleotides are TGCGCCAGCGCCCTCGAAGCCAAAACACATGGCTACACCTTC. Translating it yields CASALEAKTHGYTF.

This clone was counted between two and nine times. V gene TRBV7-3 combines with J gene TRBJ2-1, with D maybe TRBD2 (6 bases). Trimming took off 8 bases at V and 0 bases at J, with 14 bases between the two ends. This CDR3 is 15 amino acids long. Germline loops: CDR1 SGHTA, CDR2 FQGTGA. The CDR3 here is CASRLAANSYNEQFF. CDR3 bases: TGTGCCAGCCGGTTAGCGGCAAACTCCTACAATGAGCAGTTCTTC.

The chain carries TRBV7-1 and TRBJ2-2; a weak D match, TRBD2 (5 bases). TRBV7-1 belongs to the ORF category, with a function that is uncertain. The CDR3 covers 14 residues. Trimming shortened V by 4 bases and J by 5 bases, and 11 bases separated the two germline ends. CDR3 region: CASSLEVVTGELFF. The CDR3 DNA reads as TGTGCCAGCAGCTTGGAGGTCGTGACCGGGGAGCTGTTTTTT.

The chain couples TRBV4-1 to TRBJ2-7; D ambiguous. CDR3 length equals 16 residues. Trimming removed 0 bases from V and 0 bases from J, with 12 bases in between. Per the germline V gene, CDR1 is MGHRA and CDR2 is YSYEKL. CDR3 sequence (DNA): TGCGCCAGCAGCCAAGATGGGAAGTTAAGCTCCTACGAGCAGTACTTC. As protein: CASSQDGKLSSYEQYF.

In this sample, this clone turned up a few times. This chain uses TRBV28 with TRBJ2-4; D not certain. Germline V gene sequence: CDR1 MDHEN, CDR2 SYDVKM. CDR3 length: 13 amino acids. V lost 8 bases, J lost 0 bases, and 8 bases lay in between. The DNA for the CDR3 is TGTGCCAGCGCCCTGGTAGCCAAAAACATTCAGTACTTC. Protein: CASALVAKNIQYF.

This clone occurred a few times. V and J are TRBV18 and TRBJ2-1; 14 bases line up with TRBD2. Trimming cost V 3 bases and J 7 bases; bases outside gene matches: 14. The CDR3 contains 19 residues. CDR1 and CDR2 (germline): KGHSH, LQKENI. This CDR3 reads CASSPGLAGDLFWSNEQFF. The CDR3 region has the DNA TGTGCCAGCTCACCGGGACTAGCGGGAGATCTTTTTTGGAGTAATGAGCAGTTCTTC.

The chain uses TRBV2 and TRBJ2-3, with no clear D. V was trimmed by 4 bases and J by 2 bases, leaving 10 bases between them. Germline-derived CDR1 and CDR2 are SNHLY and FYNNEI. The CDR3 is 14 residues long. The CDR3 sequence: CASSGGVFTDTQYF. The DNA for the CDR3 is TGTGCCAGCAGTGGGGGTGTCTTCACAGATACGCAGTATTTT.

This chain connects TRBV30 to TRBJ1-2; D is ambiguous. In germline, CDR1 is GTSNPN, CDR2 SVGIG (reference sequence). The CDR3 covers 12 residues. V lost 5 bases and J lost 5, with 12 bases in between. The CDR3 region is CAWVQNEYGYTF. DNA for the CDR3: TGTGCCTGGGTACAAAACGAGTATGGCTACACCTTC.

The chain carries TRBV25-1 and TRBJ2-4; D is possibly TRBD1 (6 bases). V was pared by 3 bases and J by 0 bases, with 9 bases between. The CDR3 runs 15 residues. Germline CDR1 is MGHDK and CDR2 is SYGVNS. The CDR3 DNA follows: TGTGCCAGCAGTGATTCACAGGGAGCCAAAAACATTCAGTACTTC. It codes for CASSDSQGAKNIQYF.

V and J are TRBV4-2 and TRBJ1-1; D is uncertain. Germline V lookup: CDR1 LGHNA, CDR2 YNFKEQ. The CDR3 consists of 12 residues. V lost 0 bases and J lost 11, with 10 bases in between. In nucleotides, the CDR3 is TGTGCCAGCAGCCAAGATGGTCTGAGGGCTTTCTTT. Its protein is CASSQDGLRAFF.

This clone showed up many times. In nucleotides, the CDR3 is TGTGCCAGCAGTTACGGGTCCCCTGGGGCCAACGTCCTGACTTTC. This codes for CASSYGSPGANVLTF. V gene TRBV6-6 combines with J gene TRBJ2-6; D unclear. The CDR3 is 15 amino acids. The V and J ends lost 2 bases and 2 bases respectively, with 7 bases between them. CDR1 is MNHNY and CDR2 is SVGAGI in the germline V gene (reference sequence).

The chain employs TRBV18 and TRBJ2-7; TRBD2 matches 10 bases. Trimming took 4 bases from V and 12 from J; bases not matched to a gene: 12. The CDR3 runs to 14 residues. CDR1 and CDR2 (germline): KGHSH, LQKENI. The CDR3 bases are TGTGCCAGCTCACGTGCCGGGACTAGCGACATGGCGTACTTC. Encoded protein: CASSRAGTSDMAYF.

This rearrangement joins TRBV7-7 to TRBJ2-3; 8 nucleotides align to TRBD2. J was trimmed by 4 bases and V by 5 bases; bases with no gene match: 5. CDR1 is SSHAT, CDR2 FNYEAQ, per germline (reference sequence). The CDR3 length is 14 residues. In nucleotides, the CDR3 is TGTGCCAGCAGCGCCAGCGGGAGACCAGATACGCAGTATTTT. This encodes CASSASGRPDTQYF.

The chain links TRBV7-9 to TRBJ2-1; possible D gene TRBD2, 7 bases. V was pared by 5 bases and J by 10 bases, with 12 bases between. The CDR3 length is 12 residues. Germline CDR1 and CDR2: SEHNR and FQNEAQ (reference sequence). In DNA, the CDR3 is TGTGCCAGCAGCCAACAGGGAGGGGAGCAGTTCTTC. As protein: CASSQQGGEQFF.

This chain joins TRBV7-2 and TRBJ2-7, with D possibly matching TRBD2 (6 bases). CDR3 length equals 15 residues. The germline CDR1 and CDR2 sequences are SGHTA and FQGNSA. The germline V and J ends were trimmed by 2 bases and 0 bases, with 11 bases remaining between them. The CDR3 sequence: CASSLMSSASYEQYF. As DNA, the CDR3 is TGTGCCAGCAGCTTAATGTCTAGCGCCTCCTACGAGCAGTACTTC.

The rearrangement links TRBV5-1 to TRBJ2-7, with no clear D. This CDR3 comprises 14 residues. V lost 2 bases, J lost 4 bases, and 13 bases lay in between. Germline V CDR1 and CDR2: SGHRS, YFSETQ. CDR3 sequence reads: CASSFGPDRYEQYF. CDR3 in DNA: TGCGCCAGCAGCTTTGGGCCGGACCGATACGAGCAGTACTTC.

The chain has TRBV28 and TRBJ2-7, with a weak D call TRBD1 (5 bases). Germline V lookup: CDR1 MDHEN, CDR2 SYDVKM. V lost 3 bases to trimming and J lost 8 bases, with 17 bases between them. The CDR3 extends over 14 amino acids. The CDR3 region is CASSLEGARPQQYF. The CDR3 DNA reads as TGTGCCAGCAGTTTGGAAGGGGCAAGGCCCCAGCAGTACTTC.

In the case of this clone: A much larger clone differs by one base, so this may be a read error. The chain employs TRBV9 and TRBJ2-5, with D possibly matching TRBD2 (5 bases). Germline V gene data show CDR1 as SGDLS and CDR2 as YYNGEE. The CDR3 is made up of 16 amino acids. The CDR3 here is CANSVALLRDQETQYF. The CDR3 DNA reads as TGTGCCAACAGCGTAGCCCTTCTGAGGGATCAAGAGACCCAGTACTTC.

This clone has just a few counts. The V call is TRBV30, the J call TRBJ2-7; the match to TRBD1 covers 8 bases. V was pared by 4 bases and J by 3 bases, with 11 bases of the junction left unmatched. The CDR3 has 15 amino acids. CDR1 and CDR2 (germline): GTSNPN, SVGIG (reference sequence). In DNA form, the CDR3 reads TGTGCCTGGATAGCCGGGACAGGTTATAGCTACGAGCAGTACTTC. This translates into CAWIAGTGYSYEQYF. Using reference TRBV30 and TRBJ2-7 for the parts outside the CDR3, the full variable domain is SQTIHQWPATLVQPVGSPLSLECTVEGTSNPNLYWYRQAAGRGLQLLFYSVGIGQISSEVPQNLSASRPQDRQFILSSKKLLLSDSGFYLCAWIAGTGYSYEQYFGPGTRLTVT.

The CDR3 loop reads CASSSMGDRTNEQYF. Written as DNA, the CDR3 is TGTGCCAGCAGCTCAATGGGAGACAGGACCAACGAGCAGTACTTC. This chain connects TRBV7-9 to TRBJ2-7; perhaps TRBD1 as D (6 bases). Germline V lookup: CDR1 SEHNR, CDR2 FQNEAQ (reference sequence). Trimming removed 4 bases at V and 5 bases at J, with 18 bases between. There are 15 residues in the CDR3. The full variable domain, in which reference TRBV7-9 and TRBJ2-7 provide the parts outside the CDR3, is DTGVSQNPRHKITKRGQNVTFRCDPISEHNRLYWYRQTLGQGPEFLTYFQNEAQLEKSRLLSDRFSAERPKGSFSTLEIQRTEQGDSAMYLCASSSMGDRTNEQYFGPGTRLTVT.

This clone was picked up a small number of times. The chain uses TRBV18 and TRBJ1-1; D unresolved. This CDR3 region has 13 residues. Germline CDR1 reads KGHSH; CDR2 reads LQKENI. V lost 3 bases and J lost 1, with 6 bases in between. This chain's CDR3 is CASSPQQNTEAFF. The CDR3 nucleotides are TGTGCCAGCTCACCGCAACAGAACACTGAAGCTTTCTTT.

The V call is TRBV15, the J call TRBJ2-2; possible D gene TRBD1, 5 bases. The CDR3 runs to 14 residues. The germline gives CDR1 LNHNV, CDR2 YYDKDF (reference sequence). V was cut by 0 bases and J by 5 bases, with 7 bases left in between. CDR3 region: CATSRESGTGELFF. The CDR3 DNA sequence: TGTGCCACCAGCAGAGAATCAGGGACCGGGGAGCTGTTTTTT.

This clone was observed a handful of times. In DNA form, the CDR3 reads TGTGCCAGCAGCTTGTTGGGAAGACTCATACAAGAGACCCAGTACTTC. It encodes CASSLLGRLIQETQYF. The chain links TRBV11-2 to TRBJ2-5; D is undetermined. Trimming shortened V by 3 bases and J by 2 bases, and 16 bases separated the two germline ends. The CDR3 sequence is 16 residues long. CDR1 and CDR2 from the germline V gene are SGHAT and FQNNGV.

This clone has at least ten counts. CDR3 loop: CASSPPGRHSGANVLTF. DNA for the CDR3: TGTGCCAGCTCACCTCCAGGGAGGCACTCTGGGGCCAACGTCCTGACTTTC. The chain combines TRBV18 with TRBJ2-6; tentatively, D is TRBD2 (6 bases). Trimming took off 3 bases at V and 0 bases at J, with 12 bases between the two ends. This CDR3 spans 17 amino acids. Germline V CDR1 and CDR2: KGHSH, LQKENI. Based on the CDR3 plus reference TRBV18 and TRBJ2-6, the full variable domain is NAGVMQNPRHLVRRRGQEARLRCSPMKGHSHVYWYRQLPEEGLKFMVYLQKENIIDESGMPKERFSAEFPKEGPSILRIQQVVRGDSAAYFCASSPPGRHSGANVLTFGAGSRLTVL.